The rows below give T cell receptor beta chains drawn from one sample of a study of T cells in Graves' hyperthyroidism and ophthalmopathy. TCRdb recomputed calls from the multiplex PCR reads with MiXCR, one row per CDR3 protein. The repertoire consists of 700,000 to 850,000 distinct CDR3 sequences, with about 35% occurring once and the leading ten covering around 29%. Sequenced material: blood. The source is a woman aged 40 to 49 with Graves' hyperthyroidism. Each CDR3 is given with its conserved first and last residue. D genes are given only for firm matches. Only part of the rows carry a size: once, few, many, or a class if the clone is expanded.

D | size | J | V | DNA | CDR3
- | - | TRBJ2-2 | TRBV12-5 | TGTGCTAGTGGCCCGGGCAGCGGAGCGATCGGCGGGGAGCTGTTTTTT | CASGPGSGAIGGELFF
- | - | TRBJ2-7 | TRBV11-2 | TGTGCCAGCAGCTTAGTGTTGATGGGGCCCCCCCACGAGCAGTACTTC | CASSLVLMGPPHEQYF
- | many | TRBJ2-2 | TRBV7-2 | TGTGCCAGCAGCCGACGCGGGAAGAACACCGGGGAGCTGTTTTTT | CASSRRGKNTGELFF
- | - | TRBJ1-1 | TRBV10-1 | TGTGCCAGCAGTCCCCGGTGGGGGGACACTGAAGCTTTCTTT | CASSPRWGDTEAFF
- | - | TRBJ2-5 | TRBV20-1 | TGCAGTGCCACGGACAGGCGGGGCTACCAAGAGACCCAGTACTTC | CSATDRRGYQETQYF
TRBD2 | many | TRBJ2-7 | TRBV7-2 | TGTGCCAGCAGCTTAGCGGGCGGGGGGAGCTCCTACGAGCAGTACTTC | CASSLAGGGSSYEQYF
- | - | TRBJ1-1 | TRBV10-2 | TGCGCCAGCAGTGCTCTGGGTATTGAAGCTTTCTTT | CASSALGIEAFF
- | many | TRBJ2-7 | TRBV7-7 | TGTGCTAGCAGAACAACCGGCGGGAAGAGCTCCTACGAGCAGTACTTC | CASRTTGGKSSYEQYF
TRBD1 | once | TRBJ1-2 | TRBV6-1 | TGTGCCAGCAGTGCCCGGGACAGCACTAACTATGGCTACACCTTC | CASSARDSTNYGYTF
- | - | TRBJ1-5 | TRBV19 | TGTGCCAGTAACAGGGAGGCCGGCAATCAGCCCCAGCATTTT | CASNREAGNQPQHF
- | - | TRBJ2-2 | TRBV11-2 | TGTGCCAGCATTCGTGGTAGCGGCACCGGGGAGCTGTTTTTT | CASIRGSGTGELFF
TRBD2 | - | TRBJ2-5 | TRBV7-2 | TGTGCCAGCAGCTTATACCCAGCGGGAGGCCAGTACTTC | CASSLYPAGGQYF
TRBD1 | - | TRBJ2-7 | TRBV5-5 | TGTGCCAGCAGCTTGGAGACAGGGAACGAGCAGTACTTC | CASSLETGNEQYF
- | few | TRBJ1-2 | TRBV2 | TGTGCCATCCTAACCGCCGGCTACACCTTC | CAILTAGYTF
TRBD1 | many | TRBJ2-7 | TRBV5-1 | TGCGCCAGCAGCACGGACAGGGAGGATTCCTACGAGCAGTACTTC | CASSTDREDSYEQYF
- | once | TRBJ2-3 | TRBV7-3 | TGTGCCAGCAGCTTACAGGCAGGGACCACAGATACGCAGTATTTT | CASSLQAGTTDTQYF
- | few | TRBJ2-2 | TRBV10-3 | TGTGCCAGCTCACCTTTACCGACCGGGGAGCTGTTTTTT | CASSPLPTGELFF
- | - | TRBJ1-2 | TRBV24-1 | TGTGCCAGCAGTGATTTGCAATCGGCCTACACCTTC | CASSDLQSAYTF
TRBD1 | few | TRBJ1-2 | TRBV18 | TGTGCCAGCTCATTCGGACAGGGCGAAGGCTACACCTTC | CASSFGQGEGYTF
TRBD1 | - | TRBJ1-3 | TRBV7-3 | TGTGCCAGCAGCTCGACAGGGGGAAATGGAAACACCATATATTTT | CASSSTGGNGNTIYF
TRBD1 | few | TRBJ2-7 | TRBV7-8 | TGTGCCAGCAGCTTAGACGACAGGGGAGGACGCGAGCAGTACTTC | CASSLDDRGGREQYF
TRBD1 | - | TRBJ1-1 | TRBV5-5 | TGTGCCAGCAGCTCCCGAGCGGGACAGGGCACTGAAGCTTTCTTT | CASSSRAGQGTEAFF
TRBD2 | - | TRBJ2-1 | TRBV7-7 | TGTGCTAGCAGCTTAGGCGGGGGGGCCTACAATGAGCAGTTCTTC | CASSLGGGAYNEQFF
- | few | TRBJ2-7 | TRBV5-1 | TGCGCCAGCAGCTTGGTCCAGGGGCACTCCTACGAGCAGTACTTC | CASSLVQGHSYEQYF
- | many | TRBJ2-7 | TRBV7-2 | TGTGCCAGCAGCTCCCGGGAAACCTACGAGCAGTACTTC | CASSSRETYEQYF
- | many | TRBJ1-1 | TRBV2 | TGTGCCAGCAGTGAAGTGTCAAGCGGGAGCACTGAAGCTTTCTTT | CASSEVSSGSTEAFF
TRBD1 | many | TRBJ1-2 | TRBV20-1 | TGCAGTGCTCCCCGGACAGGGTCTTATGGCTACACCTTC | CSAPRTGSYGYTF
TRBD1 | many | TRBJ1-2 | TRBV7-8 | TGTGCCAGCAGCCACAGACGGGACAGGGGGAACTACACCTTC | CASSHRRDRGNYTF
- | - | TRBJ1-6 | TRBV12-5 | TGTGCTAGTGGTTTTCTTATACGAGACCGAAACGACGAGGATTCACCCCTCCACTTT | CASGFLIRDRNDEDSPLHF
- | - | TRBJ1-1 | TRBV30 | TGTGCCTGCTTGCGGACTGAAGCTTTCTTT | CACLRTEAFF
- | - | TRBJ1-1 | TRBV2 | TGTGCCAGCAGAGGAAGTCGTTGGGGGCGCCGGGACACTGAAGCTTTCTTT | CASRGSRWGRRDTEAFF